This TCR beta chain was documented in a study of early T cells in non-severe SARS-CoV-2 infection. Trimming removed 2 bases at V and 1 base at J, with 13 bases between. The CDR3 extends over 16 amino acids. Germline V gene lookup returns CDR1 MNHEY and CDR2 SMNVEV (reference sequence). This clonotype was picked up many times. TCRdb passed the 5' RACE reads through MiXCR, listing each CDR3 protein once. The data show just over 80,000 distinct CDR3 sequences, with roughly an eighth seen just once and roughly 1.4% held by the top ten. This receptor was taken from an adult who was a healthcare worker with PCR-confirmed SARS-CoV-2 infection or an uninfected control (not recorded which). The sample consisted of whole blood. The chain is built from TRBV27 and TRBJ2-3, with D uncertain. The CDR3 DNA reads TGTGCCAGCAGTTTAAGCTACCCCCCCGGCACAGATACGCAGTATTTT. This translates into CASSLSYPPGTDTQYF.